This TCR beta chain originates from a study of T cells in women clearing cervical HPV infection. Study-wide background: Case blood was drawn when the lesion was first found; control blood after infection became undetectable. Study-level points and caveats: TRBV6-7 relative abundance averaged around 0.11% in cases and about 0.15% in controls. Cases and controls were distinguished at AUC 0.83 by richness and V genes.

Deletions cut 4 bases from V and 2 bases from J, with 18 bases between. The CDR3 has 15 amino acids. From germline, CDR1 is GTSNPN and CDR2 SVGIG (reference sequence). Data came from immunoSEQ multiplex PCR; TCRdb stores just in-frame clones and leaves some out. This table lists about 39,000 clones. In regard to this clone: Its antigen is unknown. The read ends 3 residues early relative to the CDR3; the germline J gene fills the gap.

Source material: blood buffy coat. The V gene is TRBV30, the J gene TRBJ2-7; D might be TRBD1 (7 bases). This receptor was identified in a woman between 18 and 70 years old with a cervical HPV16 infection that either progressed to CIN3+ or cleared (not recorded which). CDR3 DNA, as far as it was read: TGTGCCTGGAACGCGTGGGAGGACAGGACCTACGAG. This sequence encodes CAWNAWEDRTYE. In full, the CDR3 reads CAWNAWEDRTYEQYF.